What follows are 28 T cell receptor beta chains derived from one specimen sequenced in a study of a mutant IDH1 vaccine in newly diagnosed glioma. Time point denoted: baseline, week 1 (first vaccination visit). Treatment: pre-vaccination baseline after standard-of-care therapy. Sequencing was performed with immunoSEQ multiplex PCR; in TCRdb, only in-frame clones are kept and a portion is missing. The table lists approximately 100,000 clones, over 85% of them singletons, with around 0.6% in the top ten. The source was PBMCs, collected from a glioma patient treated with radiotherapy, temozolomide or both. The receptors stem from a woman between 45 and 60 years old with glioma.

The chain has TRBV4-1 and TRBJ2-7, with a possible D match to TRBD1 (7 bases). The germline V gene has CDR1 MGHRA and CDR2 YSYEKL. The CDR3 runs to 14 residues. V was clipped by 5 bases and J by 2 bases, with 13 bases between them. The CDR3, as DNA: TGCGCCAGCAGCTCGGCGGGACAGACCTACGAGCAGTACTTC. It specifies CASSSAGQTYEQYF.

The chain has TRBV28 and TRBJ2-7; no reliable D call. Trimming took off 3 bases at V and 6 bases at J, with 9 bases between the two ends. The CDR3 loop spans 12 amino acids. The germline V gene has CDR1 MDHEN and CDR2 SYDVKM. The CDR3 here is CASSLRSFEQYF. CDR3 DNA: TGTGCCAGCAGTTTGCGCAGCTTCGAGCAGTACTTC.

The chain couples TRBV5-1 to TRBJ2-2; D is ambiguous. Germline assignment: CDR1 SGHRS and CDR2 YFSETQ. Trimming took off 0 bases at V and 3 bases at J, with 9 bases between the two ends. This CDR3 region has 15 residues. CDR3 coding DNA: TGCGCCAGCAGCTTGGAACGCCCGGACACCGGGGAGCTGTTTTTT. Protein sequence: CASSLERPDTGELFF. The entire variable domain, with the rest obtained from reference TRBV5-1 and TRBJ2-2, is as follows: KAGVTQTPRYLIKTRGQQVTLSCSPISGHRSVSWYQQTPGQGLQFLFEYFSETQRNKGNFPGRFSGRQFSNSRSEMNVSTLELGDSALYLCASSLERPDTGELFFGEGSRLTVL.

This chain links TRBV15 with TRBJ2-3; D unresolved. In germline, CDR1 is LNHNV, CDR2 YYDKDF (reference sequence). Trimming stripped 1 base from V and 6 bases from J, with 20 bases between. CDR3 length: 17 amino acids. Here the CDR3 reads CATSRASGPTPPDTQYF. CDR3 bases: TGTGCCACCAGCAGAGCATCCGGGCCAACTCCCCCCGATACGCAGTATTTT.

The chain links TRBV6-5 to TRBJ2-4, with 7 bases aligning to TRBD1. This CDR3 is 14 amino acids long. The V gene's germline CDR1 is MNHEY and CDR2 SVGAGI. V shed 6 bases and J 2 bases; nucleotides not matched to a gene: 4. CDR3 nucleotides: TGTGCCAGCAGACCGACAGGGACCAAAAACATTCAGTACTTC. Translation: CASRPTGTKNIQYF.

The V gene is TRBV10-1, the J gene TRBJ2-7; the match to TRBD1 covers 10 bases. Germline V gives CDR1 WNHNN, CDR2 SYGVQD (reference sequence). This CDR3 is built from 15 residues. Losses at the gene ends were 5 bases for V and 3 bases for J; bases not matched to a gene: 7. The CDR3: CASSSGQGVFYEQYF. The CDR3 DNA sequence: TGCGCCAGCAGTTCAGGACAGGGGGTCTTCTACGAGCAGTACTTC.

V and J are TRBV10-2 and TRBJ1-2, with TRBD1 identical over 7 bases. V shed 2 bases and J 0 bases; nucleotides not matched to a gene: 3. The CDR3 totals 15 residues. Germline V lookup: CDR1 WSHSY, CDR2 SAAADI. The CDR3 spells CASSEGTDSNYGYTF. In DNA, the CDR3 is TGCGCCAGCAGTGAGGGGACAGACTCTAACTATGGCTACACCTTC.

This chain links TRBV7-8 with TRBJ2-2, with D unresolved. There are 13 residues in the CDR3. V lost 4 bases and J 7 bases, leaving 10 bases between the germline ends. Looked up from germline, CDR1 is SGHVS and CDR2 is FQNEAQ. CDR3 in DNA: TGTGCCAGCAGCTCGACCCTAATCGGGGAGCTGTTTTTT. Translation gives CASSSTLIGELFF.

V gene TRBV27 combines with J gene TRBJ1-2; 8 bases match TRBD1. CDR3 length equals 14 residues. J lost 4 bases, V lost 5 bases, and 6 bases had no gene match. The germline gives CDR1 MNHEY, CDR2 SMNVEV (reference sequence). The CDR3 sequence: CASSPYRGVYGYTF. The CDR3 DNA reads TGTGCCAGCAGTCCCTACAGGGGGGTCTATGGCTACACCTTC.

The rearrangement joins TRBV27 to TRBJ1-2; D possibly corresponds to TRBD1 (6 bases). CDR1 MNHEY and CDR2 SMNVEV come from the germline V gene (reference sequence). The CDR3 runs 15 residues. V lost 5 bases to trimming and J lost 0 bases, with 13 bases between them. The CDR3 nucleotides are TGTGCCAGCAGTACCACAGGGTTAGCTAACTATGGCTACACCTTC. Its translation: CASSTTGLANYGYTF.

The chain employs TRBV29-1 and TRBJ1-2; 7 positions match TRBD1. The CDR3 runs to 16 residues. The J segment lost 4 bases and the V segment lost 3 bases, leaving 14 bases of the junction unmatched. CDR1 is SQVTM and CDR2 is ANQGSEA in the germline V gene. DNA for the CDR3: TGCAGCGTTGAGCGTTACAGGGGTAGATTTTTCTATGGCTACACCTTC. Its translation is CSVERYRGRFFYGYTF.

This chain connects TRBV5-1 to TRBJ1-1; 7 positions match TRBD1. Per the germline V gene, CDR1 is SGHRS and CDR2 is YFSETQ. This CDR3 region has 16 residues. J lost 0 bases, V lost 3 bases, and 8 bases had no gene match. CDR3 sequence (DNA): TGCGCCAGCAGCTGGGTGAGGGGGCGCCTGAACACTGAAGCTTTCTTT. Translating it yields CASSWVRGRLNTEAFF. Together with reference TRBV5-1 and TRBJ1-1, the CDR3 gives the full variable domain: KAGVTQTPRYLIKTRGQQVTLSCSPISGHRSVSWYQQTPGQGLQFLFEYFSETQRNKGNFPGRFSGRQFSNSRSEMNVSTLELGDSALYLCASSWVRGRLNTEAFFGQGTRLTVV.

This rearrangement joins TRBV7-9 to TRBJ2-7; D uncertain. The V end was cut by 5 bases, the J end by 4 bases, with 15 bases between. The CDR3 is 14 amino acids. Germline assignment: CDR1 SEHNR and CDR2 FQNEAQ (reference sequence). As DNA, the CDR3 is TGTGCCAGCAGCCACTCGGACGGCAGATACGAGCAGTACTTC. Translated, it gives CASSHSDGRYEQYF.

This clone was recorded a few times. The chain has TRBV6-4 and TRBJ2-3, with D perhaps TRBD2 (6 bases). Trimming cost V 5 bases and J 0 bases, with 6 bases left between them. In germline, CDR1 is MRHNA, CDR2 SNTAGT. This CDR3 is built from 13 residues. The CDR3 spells CASSSGSTDTQYF. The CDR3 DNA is TGTGCCAGCAGTAGCGGGAGCACAGATACGCAGTATTTT.

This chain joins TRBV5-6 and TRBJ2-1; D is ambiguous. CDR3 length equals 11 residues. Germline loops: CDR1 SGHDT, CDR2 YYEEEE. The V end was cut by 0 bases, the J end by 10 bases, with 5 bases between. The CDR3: CASSLVAEQFF. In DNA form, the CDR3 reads TGTGCCAGCAGCTTGGTTGCGGAGCAGTTCTTC.

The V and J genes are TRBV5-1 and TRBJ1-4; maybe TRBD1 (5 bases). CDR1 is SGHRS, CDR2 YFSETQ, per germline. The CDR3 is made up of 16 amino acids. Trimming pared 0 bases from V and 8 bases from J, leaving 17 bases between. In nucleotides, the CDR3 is TGCGCCAGCAGCTTGGCAGGGTCGGGTTTAGGGGAAAAACTGTTTTTT. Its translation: CASSLAGSGLGEKLFF.

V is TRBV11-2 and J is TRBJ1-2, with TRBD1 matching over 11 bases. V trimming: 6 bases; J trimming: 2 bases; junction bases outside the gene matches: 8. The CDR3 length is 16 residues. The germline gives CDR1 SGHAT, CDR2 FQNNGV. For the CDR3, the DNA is TGTGCCAGCAGACCAGTTCGGACAGGGGGCAACTATGGCTACACCTTC. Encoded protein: CASRPVRTGGNYGYTF.

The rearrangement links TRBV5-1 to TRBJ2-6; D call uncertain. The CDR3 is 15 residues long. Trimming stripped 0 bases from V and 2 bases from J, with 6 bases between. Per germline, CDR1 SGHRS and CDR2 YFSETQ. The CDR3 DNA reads TGCGCCAGCAGCTTGGATAGGGCTGGGGCCAACGTCCTGACTTTC. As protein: CASSLDRAGANVLTF.

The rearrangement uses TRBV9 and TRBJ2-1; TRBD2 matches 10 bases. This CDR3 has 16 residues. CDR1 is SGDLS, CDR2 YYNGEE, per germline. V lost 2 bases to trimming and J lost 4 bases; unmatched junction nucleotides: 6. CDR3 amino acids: CASSVSGTSAYNEQFF. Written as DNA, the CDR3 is TGTGCCAGCAGCGTCTCGGGGACTAGCGCGTACAATGAGCAGTTCTTC.

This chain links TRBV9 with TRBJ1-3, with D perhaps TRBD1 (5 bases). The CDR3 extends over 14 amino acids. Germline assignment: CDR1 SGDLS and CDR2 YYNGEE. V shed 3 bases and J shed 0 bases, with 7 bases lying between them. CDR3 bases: TGTGCCAGCAGCGGGGGCAGCTCTGGAAACACCATATATTTT. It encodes CASSGGSSGNTIYF.

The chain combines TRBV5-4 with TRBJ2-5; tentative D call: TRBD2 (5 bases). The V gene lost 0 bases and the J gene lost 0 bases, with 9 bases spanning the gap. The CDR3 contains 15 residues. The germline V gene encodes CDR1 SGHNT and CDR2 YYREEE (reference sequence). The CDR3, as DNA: TGTGCCAGCAGCTTGGTTTTGGGAGACCAAGAGACCCAGTACTTC. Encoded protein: CASSLVLGDQETQYF. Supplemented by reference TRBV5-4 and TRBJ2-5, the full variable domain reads ETGVTQSPTHLIKTRGQQVTLRCSSQSGHNTVSWYQQALGQGPQFIFQYYREEENGRGNFPPRFSGLQFPNYSSELNVNALELDDSALYLCASSLVLGDQETQYFGPGTRLLVL.

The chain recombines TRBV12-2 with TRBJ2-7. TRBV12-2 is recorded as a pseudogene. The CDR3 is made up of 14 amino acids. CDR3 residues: CASRLGAEGYEQYF. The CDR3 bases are TGTGCAAGTCGCTTAGGTGCTGAGGGGTACGAGCAGTACTTC.

CDR3 amino acids: CASSSGTERNTEAFF. As DNA, the CDR3 is TGTGCCAGCAGCTCCGGGACAGAAAGGAACACTGAAGCTTTCTTT. V is TRBV5-4 and J is TRBJ1-1, with TRBD1 matching 7 bases. This CDR3 has 15 amino acids. V was pared by 3 bases and J by 1 base, with 6 bases of the junction left unmatched. Germline CDR1 reads SGHNT; CDR2 reads YYREEE (reference sequence).

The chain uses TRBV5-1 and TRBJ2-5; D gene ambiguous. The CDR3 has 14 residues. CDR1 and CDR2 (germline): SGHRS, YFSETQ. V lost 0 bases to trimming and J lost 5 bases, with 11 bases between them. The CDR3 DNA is TGCGCCAGCAGCTTGGGACAATCTGGGGAGACCCAGTACTTC. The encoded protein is CASSLGQSGETQYF.

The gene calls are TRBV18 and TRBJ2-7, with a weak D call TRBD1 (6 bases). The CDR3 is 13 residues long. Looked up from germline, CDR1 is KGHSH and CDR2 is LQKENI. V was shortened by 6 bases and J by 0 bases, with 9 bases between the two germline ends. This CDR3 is CASSLTGSYEQYF. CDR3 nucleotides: TGTGCCAGCTCTCTGACAGGCTCCTACGAGCAGTACTTC. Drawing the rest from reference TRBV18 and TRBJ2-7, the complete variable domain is NAGVMQNPRHLVRRRGQEARLRCSPMKGHSHVYWYRQLPEEGLKFMVYLQKENIIDESGMPKERFSAEFPKEGPSILRIQQVVRGDSAAYFCASSLTGSYEQYFGPGTRLTVT.

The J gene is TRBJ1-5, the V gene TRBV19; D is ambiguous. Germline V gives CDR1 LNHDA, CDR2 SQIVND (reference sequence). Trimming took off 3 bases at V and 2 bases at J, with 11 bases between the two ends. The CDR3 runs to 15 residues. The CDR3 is CASSIGRAGNQPQHF. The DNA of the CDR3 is TGTGCCAGTAGTATTGGCCGGGCGGGCAATCAGCCCCAGCATTTT. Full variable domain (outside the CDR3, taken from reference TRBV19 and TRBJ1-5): DGGITQSPKYLFRKEGQNVTLSCEQNLNHDAMYWYRQDPGQGLRLIYYSQIVNDFQKGDIAEGYSVSREKKESFPLTVTSAQKNPTAFYLCASSIGRAGNQPQHFGDGTRLSIL.

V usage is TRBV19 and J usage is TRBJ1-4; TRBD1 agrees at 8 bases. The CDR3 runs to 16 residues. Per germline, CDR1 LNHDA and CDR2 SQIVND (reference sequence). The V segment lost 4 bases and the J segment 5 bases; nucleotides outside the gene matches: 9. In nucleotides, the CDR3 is TGTGCCAGTAGTAACCCCCCCAGGGGGCGAAATGAAAAACTGTTTTTT. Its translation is CASSNPPRGRNEKLFF.

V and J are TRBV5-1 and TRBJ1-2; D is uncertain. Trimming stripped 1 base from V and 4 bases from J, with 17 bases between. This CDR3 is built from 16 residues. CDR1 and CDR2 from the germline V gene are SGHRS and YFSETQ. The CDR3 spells CASSLLGSGITYGYTF. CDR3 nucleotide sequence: TGCGCCAGCAGCTTGTTGGGGTCAGGAATAACCTATGGCTACACCTTC. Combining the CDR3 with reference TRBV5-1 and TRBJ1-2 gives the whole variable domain KAGVTQTPRYLIKTRGQQVTLSCSPISGHRSVSWYQQTPGQGLQFLFEYFSETQRNKGNFPGRFSGRQFSNSRSEMNVSTLELGDSALYLCASSLLGSGITYGYTFGSGTRLTVV.